The rows below give T cell receptor beta chains drawn from one sample of a study of post-analysis software for immune sequencing data. In TCRdb, the PCR reads were re-called with MiXCR into one record per CDR3 protein. The sample comprises about 540,000 distinct CDR3 sequences, approximately 31% of which are singletons, and approximately 5.4% rests with the top ten. The material sequenced was blood. Receptors were obtained from a girl aged 2 to 17 with multiple sclerosis. Each CDR3 is given with its conserved first and last residue. D genes are given only for firm matches. Not all rows give a size; the values are once, few, many and, for expanded clones, a class.

CDR3 protein,CDR3 DNA,D gene,J gene,clone size,V gene
CASSAPTRSEVNEQFF,TGTGCCAGCAGCGCCCCGACCCGCAGCGAGGTGAATGAGCAGTTCTTC,NA,TRBJ2-1,few,TRBV9
CASSASQGQRYEQYF,TGTGCCAGCAGTGCTAGTCAAGGACAGAGATACGAGCAGTACTTC,NA,TRBJ2-7,NA,TRBV7-9
CASGGTAMGGETQYF,TGTGCCAGCGGGGGGACAGCCATGGGGGGAGAGACCCAGTACTTC,NA,TRBJ2-5,few,TRBV6-6
CASSNPGVTGANVLTF,TGTGCCAGTAGTAATCCGGGGGTGACTGGGGCCAACGTCCTGACTTTC,NA,TRBJ2-6,NA,TRBV19
CASSLQRVSYEQYF,TGTGCCAGCAGTCTCCAGAGGGTATCCTACGAGCAGTACTTC,NA,TRBJ2-7,NA,TRBV27
CASSDRGYQETQYF,TGTGCCAGTTCCGACAGGGGGTACCAAGAGACCCAGTACTTC,TRBD1,TRBJ2-5,NA,TRBV19
CAGSLGATGGRQFF,TGTGCCGGCAGCTTAGGGGCCACGGGGGGGCGGCAGTTCTTC,TRBD2,TRBJ2-1,NA,TRBV11-3
CASSDPPEGRTEAFF,TGCGCCAGCAGTGATCCTCCCGAGGGGCGCACTGAAGCTTTCTTT,NA,TRBJ1-1,few,TRBV10-2
CASSLGLAGGAWSDTQYF,TGCGCCAGCAGCTTGGGACTAGCGGGAGGGGCTTGGTCAGATACGCAGTATTTT,TRBD2,TRBJ2-3,NA,TRBV5-1
CASSRTSGTNNEQFF,TGTGCCAGCAGCCGGACTAGCGGGACCAACAATGAGCAGTTCTTC,TRBD2,TRBJ2-1,NA,TRBV2
CSVLDHQGFDGYTF,TGCAGCGTGCTAGACCATCAGGGATTTGATGGCTACACCTTC,NA,TRBJ1-2,NA,TRBV29-1
CSAQRQGSSYEQYF,TGCAGTGCACAAAGACAGGGCAGCTCCTACGAGCAGTACTTC,TRBD1,TRBJ2-7,few,TRBV20-1
CASSKRHTAGYTF,TGTGCCAGCAGCAAACGCCATACGGCTGGCTACACCTTC,NA,TRBJ1-2,few,TRBV21-1
CASSQARSSEKLFF,TGTGCCAGCAGCCAAGCCAGAAGTAGTGAAAAACTGTTTTTT,NA,TRBJ1-4,NA,TRBV3-1
CSARSYPGTVNSPLHF,TGCAGTGCTAGAAGCTACCCCGGGACAGTTAATTCACCCCTCCACTTT,TRBD1,TRBJ1-6,NA,TRBV20-1
CASSVGTERYGYTF,TGTGCCAGCAGCGTCGGGACCGAACGCTATGGCTACACCTTC,NA,TRBJ1-2,NA,TRBV13
CSASLGLGKFF,TGCAGTGCTAGTCTGGGGTTGGGCAAGTTCTTC,NA,TRBJ2-1,once,TRBV20-1
CASSRLIPTDTQYF,TGTGCCAGCAGCCGACTAATCCCTACAGATACGCAGTATTTT,NA,TRBJ2-3,NA,TRBV7-2
CASRPDAQETQYF,TGTGCCAGCAGACCGGACGCCCAGGAGACCCAGTACTTC,NA,TRBJ2-5,NA,TRBV6-2/TRBV6-3
CASTGGHSYEQYF,TGTGCCAGCACGGGGGGCCATTCCTACGAGCAGTACTTC,NA,TRBJ2-7,NA,TRBV27
CASSPGPSGNEQFF,TGTGCCAGCTCACCGGGCCCCTCGGGCAATGAGCAGTTCTTC,NA,TRBJ2-1,NA,TRBV18
CASSDLSGGNEQYF,TGTGCCAGCAGTGACTTGAGCGGGGGCAATGAGCAGTACTTC,TRBD2,TRBJ2-7,NA,TRBV6-4
CASSVRERDEQFF,TGTGCCAGCAGCGTAAGAGAGCGCGATGAGCAGTTCTTC,NA,TRBJ2-1,few,TRBV9
CASSRAGASGGQYF,TGTGCCAGCAGCCGGGCAGGAGCTAGCGGGGGGCAGTACTTC,TRBD2,TRBJ2-7,few,TRBV7-2
CASSQTSRGADTQYF,TGTGCCAGCAGCCAGACGTCTCGGGGCGCGGATACGCAGTATTTT,NA,TRBJ2-3,few,TRBV14
CSVAWRGLTDEQYF,TGCAGCGTTGCCTGGAGGGGGTTGACCGACGAGCAGTACTTC,NA,TRBJ2-7,few,TRBV29-1
CASGQGVTGANVLTF,TGCGCCAGCGGACAGGGTGTAACTGGGGCCAACGTCCTGACTTTC,TRBD1,TRBJ2-6,NA,TRBV5-1
CASSLDSTGPGYTF,TGCGCCAGCAGCTTGGACAGTACGGGCCCTGGCTACACCTTC,NA,TRBJ1-2,NA,TRBV5-1
CASSPLGHNTGELFF,TGCGCCAGCAGCCCGCTGGGACACAACACCGGGGAGCTGTTTTTT,NA,TRBJ2-2,few,TRBV5-1
CASRYHLGMETQYF,TGTGCCAGCAGGTACCACCTAGGAATGGAGACCCAGTACTTC,NA,TRBJ2-5,NA,TRBV6-6
CSVDRGSSEDTQYF,TGCAGCGTTGACCGGGGCTCCTCGGAAGATACGCAGTATTTT,NA,TRBJ2-3,NA,TRBV29-1
CSAPTGTSGYEQYF,TGCAGTGCGCCCACCGGGACTAGCGGCTACGAGCAGTACTTC,TRBD2,TRBJ2-7,few,TRBV20-1
CASSRGATGELFF,TGTGCCAGCAGTAGGGGGGCCACCGGGGAGCTGTTTTTT,NA,TRBJ2-2,few,TRBV6-5
CASSISGDSYNEQFF,TGTGCCAGCAGTATCAGCGGGGATTCCTACAATGAGCAGTTCTTC,TRBD2,TRBJ2-1,few,TRBV6-5
CASSPPRGRESSYNEQFF,TGTGCCAGCAGCCCCCCCAGGGGCAGGGAGAGCTCCTACAATGAGCAGTTCTTC,NA,TRBJ2-1,NA,TRBV7-8
CASSLGRGRNRQETQYF,TGCGCCAGCAGCTTGGGGCGAGGACGCAATCGACAAGAGACCCAGTACTTC,NA,TRBJ2-5,NA,TRBV5-1
CASSLVSALNTEAFF,TGTGCCAGCAGTTTAGTATCAGCTCTGAACACTGAAGCTTTCTTT,NA,TRBJ1-1,few,TRBV12-3/TRBV12-4
CASRGQFYEQYF,TGTGCCAGCAGAGGACAGTTTTACGAGCAGTACTTC,NA,TRBJ2-7,NA,TRBV28
CATSRAGTQYF,TGTGCCACCAGCAGAGCTGGTACGCAGTATTTT,NA,TRBJ2-3,NA,TRBV15
CASSPWEGSNTGELFF,TGTGCCAGCAGCCCCTGGGAGGGTTCCAACACCGGGGAGCTGTTTTTT,TRBD2,TRBJ2-2,NA,TRBV6-5
CASSSQGGAGYGYTF,TGTGCCAGCAGCTCCCAGGGTGGGGCTGGCTATGGCTACACCTTC,NA,TRBJ1-2,few,TRBV7-9
CASNDGLAGDPGETQYF,TGTGCCAGCAACGACGGACTAGCGGGGGACCCTGGAGAGACCCAGTACTTC,TRBD2,TRBJ2-5,many,TRBV7-9
CSAFSGLNQPQHF,TGCAGTGCCTTTTCGGGACTGAATCAGCCCCAGCATTTT,NA,TRBJ1-5,once,TRBV20-1
CASSLPRQVEYEKLFF,TGTGCCAGCAGTTTACCAAGACAGGTTGAATATGAAAAACTGTTTTTT,NA,TRBJ1-4,NA,TRBV28
CASSLNPYQPQHF,TGTGCCAGCAGTTTAAATCCGTATCAGCCCCAGCATTTT,NA,TRBJ1-5,NA,TRBV27
CASTLAEETQYF,TGTGCCAGCACTCTAGCGGAAGAGACCCAGTACTTC,TRBD2,TRBJ2-5,many,TRBV12-3/TRBV12-4
CASSVVVGELFF,TGTGCCAGCAGCGTAGTGGTCGGGGAGCTGTTTTTT,NA,TRBJ2-2,few,TRBV9
CSVGEVDTQYF,TGCAGCGTTGGGGAAGTAGATACGCAGTATTTT,NA,TRBJ2-3,few,TRBV29-1
CASSPGDRDVYGYTF,TGTGCCAGCAGCCCAGGGGACAGGGATGTCTATGGCTACACCTTC,TRBD1,TRBJ1-2,NA,TRBV9
CSARNPSRGYEQYF,TGCAGTGCTAGAAATCCCTCGAGAGGTTACGAGCAGTACTTC,NA,TRBJ2-7,few,TRBV20-1
CASSSRRGNSQGRAEAFF,TGTGCCAGCAGTTCCAGGAGGGGTAACAGTCAGGGAAGGGCTGAAGCTTTCTTT,NA,TRBJ1-1,NA,TRBV11-2
CATSGGPPRNNEQFF,TGTGCCACCAGCGGGGGACCGCCGCGGAACAATGAGCAGTTCTTC,NA,TRBJ2-1,few,TRBV15
CASSNGGREQYF,TGTGCCAGCAGTAATGGTGGTCGCGAGCAGTACTTC,NA,TRBJ2-7,NA,TRBV6-2/TRBV6-3
CASSVQGLKGYGYTF,TGTGCCAGCAGCGTTCAGGGCCTCAAGGGATATGGCTACACCTTC,NA,TRBJ1-2,NA,TRBV9
CASSDPRQALYSYEQYF,TGTGCCAGCAGTGACCCGCGACAGGCCCTATACTCCTACGAGCAGTACTTC,NA,TRBJ2-7,few,TRBV25-1
CASSILGRVDTGELFF,TGCGCCAGTAGTATTCTCGGCAGGGTTGACACCGGGGAGCTGTTTTTT,NA,TRBJ2-2,NA,TRBV19
CASSLSVGRGNEQFF,TGTGCCAGCAGCTTATCAGTCGGGCGTGGGAATGAGCAGTTCTTC,NA,TRBJ2-1,once,TRBV7-9
CSARDLAGGTDTQYF,TGCAGTGCTAGAGATCTAGCGGGGGGGACAGATACGCAGTATTTT,TRBD2,TRBJ2-3,few,TRBV20-1
CSASSRLAGSTDTQYF,TGCAGTGCTAGTTCAAGGCTAGCGGGGTCCACAGATACGCAGTATTTT,TRBD2,TRBJ2-3,NA,TRBV20-1
CASSGTADYGYTF,TGTGCCAGCAGTGGGACAGCAGACTATGGCTACACCTTC,NA,TRBJ1-2,NA,TRBV2